Listed here is a single TCR beta chain. Its antigen is undetermined. This specimen comes from a study of shared clonotypes between healthy human individuals. Study results and limitations: Read depth was anticipated to influence clonotype sharing among donors.

V was pared by 4 bases and J by 0 bases, with 4 bases of the junction left unmatched. This CDR3 comprises 14 residues. Germline lookup yields CDR1 SQVTM and CDR2 ANQGSEA. Genomic DNA for unsorted samples was obtained from around 94 million PBMCs. Genomic DNA from each subset was divided evenly over several immunoSEQ plates. Unsorted PBMC DNA sequencing spanned ten immunoSEQ deep assay plates. TCRdb's table, derived via immunoSEQ multiplex PCR, lists solely in-frame clones and lacks some. The repertoire holds about 480,000 clones, with less than 85% as singletons. The sequence was collected from a woman aged 35 to 49 in good health. Some clones in this sample may be carry-over from other donors' samples. The V call is TRBV29-1, the J call TRBJ2-5, with 8 bases matching TRBD1. Sequencing was carried out using PBMCs. The CDR3 loop reads CSVVADRDQETQYF. CDR3 nucleotides: TGCAGCGTTGTAGCGGACAGGGACCAAGAGACCCAGTACTTC.